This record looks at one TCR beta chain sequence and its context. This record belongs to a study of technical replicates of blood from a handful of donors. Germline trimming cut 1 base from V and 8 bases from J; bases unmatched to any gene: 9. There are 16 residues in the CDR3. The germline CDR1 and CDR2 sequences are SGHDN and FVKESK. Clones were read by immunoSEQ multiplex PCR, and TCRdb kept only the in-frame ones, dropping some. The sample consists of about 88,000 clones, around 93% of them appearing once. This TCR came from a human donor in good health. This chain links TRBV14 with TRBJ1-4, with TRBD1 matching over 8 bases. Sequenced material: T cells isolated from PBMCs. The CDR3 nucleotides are TGTGCCAGCAGCCAAGGGGGTGGGACAGGCGAAGAAAAACTGTTTTTT. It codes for CASSQGGGTGEEKLFF. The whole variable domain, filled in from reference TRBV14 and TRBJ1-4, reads EAGVTQFPSHSVIEKGQTVTLRCDPISGHDNLYWYRRVMGKEIKFLLHFVKESKQDESGMPNNRFLAERTGGTYSTLKVQPAELEDSGVYFCASSQGGGTGEEKLFFGSGTQLSVL.